This T cell receptor (beta chain) appears in the sequencing data of a study of T cell responses to AZD1222 COVID-19 vaccine. Whole-study findings and limits: White British people made up most donors, females outnumbered males, and clonal diversity was possibly underestimated. The span of vaccine-associated CD4 TCRs extended across spike, with dominance at 160-218 and 743-854. Spike-specific TCR depth and breadth grew after two AZD1222 doses.

Profiling relied on immunoSEQ multiplex PCR, and the TCRdb table lists in-frame clones only, not all of them. The top ten hold more than 4% of the sample, which has 99,000 or so clones, 93% seen once. Per the germline V gene, CDR1 is MNHEY and CDR2 is SVGAGI. This CDR3 contains 15 residues. V lost 10 bases and J lost 0; bases outside the gene matches: 9. Remarks on this clone: Its antigen is not identified.

The sequencing here drew on peripheral blood, taken on day 0 of AZD1222 vaccination. The V and J genes are TRBV6-5 and TRBJ2-3, with 8 positions matching TRBD2. The receptor's source is an adult in good health. In DNA, the CDR3 is TGTGCCAATCTACTAGCGGAACGTAGCACAGATACGCAGTATTTT. This encodes CANLLAERSTDTQYF.